This T cell receptor (beta chain) emerged from a study of cytomegalovirus exposure and HLA in healthy donors. The CDR3 sequence is 15 residues long. Per the germline V gene, CDR1 is KGHSH and CDR2 is LQKENI. With 3 bases clipped from V and 6 bases from J, the junction kept 5 bases outside the gene matches. Each of the donors was a healthy bone marrow donor. The PCR was carried out with 60 Vbeta primers and 13 Jbeta primers. Clones were read by immunoSEQ multiplex PCR, and TCRdb kept only the in-frame ones, dropping some. The repertoire holds under 130,000 clones, with about 80% as singletons. The V gene is TRBV18, the J gene TRBJ1-6, with TRBD1 matching 7 bases. The sequence came from a man aged 35-49 years in good health and CMV-seropositive. Input material: PBMCs. The CDR3 here is CASSPQGGANSPLHF. In nucleotides, the CDR3 is TGTGCCAGCTCACCCCAGGGGGGTGCTAATTCACCCCTCCACTTT.